The entry that follows covers one T cell receptor beta chain sequence. The source of the sample is a study of blood T cell repertoires in COVID-19. About the study: From the United States, Italy and Spain came samples of acute and convalescent COVID-19. In each case, the material was cDNA or gDNA derived from T cells, B-cell-depleted T cells, or PBMCs.

Germline lookup yields CDR1 MNHEY and CDR2 SMNVEV (reference sequence). The V and J ends lost 8 bases and 1 base respectively, with 15 bases between them. The CDR3 spans 15 residues. In the original processing: Reference gene primer amplification yielded estimated nucleated cell counts. The table came from immunoSEQ multiplex PCR; TCRdb's copy has only in-frame clones and leaves some out. From that table come the V and J calls and clone size; the DNA was used to work out D and trimming. The sample records 200,000 or so clones, less than 90% being singletons. Sequenced input: peripheral blood. This TCR derives from a man between 65 and 80 years old with active or convalescent COVID-19. The chain is built from TRBV27 and TRBJ1-5; weak D call: TRBD1 (6 bases). The CDR3 nucleotides read TGTGCCAGCGGCGGCGGGCAGGGGAGCAATCAGCCCCAGCATTTT. Translating gives CASGGGQGSNQPQHF.